This T cell receptor (beta chain) was documented in a study of T cell repertoires in cytomegalovirus infection. Across the whole study: Indications of both CMV infection and matching HLA type were provided by public TCR beta signatures.

In TCRdb, the reads were re-called with MiXCR into one record per CDR3 protein. The sample contains about 900,000 distinct CDR3 sequences, roughly 31% of which appear only once. As regards this clonotype: Its cognate antigen is unknown.

CDR3 size: 14 residues. Germline CDR1 MNHNS, CDR2 SASEGT. Between the trimmed V and J ends, which lost 3 bases and 1 base, there was a span of 7 bases. The rearrangement joins TRBV6-1 to TRBJ2-4; D ambiguous. The sequences come from cultured CD8+ T cells from PBMCs, collected from culture after CMV antigen stimulation. This sequence was found in a human donor in good health (CMV status not recorded). Some clones in this sample may be carry-over from other donors' samples. DNA of the CDR3: TGTGCCAGCAGTGACCTATCTGCCAAAAACATTCAGTACTTC. This codes for CASSDLSAKNIQYF.